This entry is about one T cell receptor beta chain. Its antigen is currently unknown. This entry is derived from a study of circulating CD8 cells and anti-PD-1 response in melanoma. General observations from the study: At M1, fewer than 8% of TRB clonotypes appeared in multiple subsets.

V lost 8 bases and J lost 2; bases outside the gene matches: 11. From germline, CDR1 is KGHSH and CDR2 LQKENI. The CDR3 loop spans 15 amino acids. Four subsets defined by PD-1 and/or TIGIT were sorted from live CD3+CD8+TCRalphabeta+ cells. TCR libraries were prepared from approximately 15 ng of total RNA with the QIAseq Immune Repertoire TCR panel. TCRdb recomputed calls from the reads with MiXCR, one row per CDR3 protein. The sample lists about 530 distinct CDR3 sequences, about 10% occurring once. The sequencing used CD8+ T cells from PBMCs, collected at baseline or after one month of anti-PD-1 therapy (not recorded which). The chain is built from TRBV18 and TRBJ2-5; 7 bases are shared with TRBD1. The TCR sequence derives from a human donor with melanoma. The CDR3 sequence: CASKISRQGQETQYF. CDR3 in DNA: TGTGCCAGCAAAATTTCCCGACAGGGTCAAGAGACCCAGTACTTC.